The T cell receptor beta chain described here comes from a study of OX40 agonist ivuxolimab in advanced cancers. On the study more broadly: It was ivuxolimab, an agonistic anti-OX40 (CD134) antibody, that patients were treated with. Study results and caveats: Clonal expansion among partial responders at 0.1-3.0 mg/kg ranked near the lowest.

Trimming cost V 3 bases and J 5 bases, with 12 bases left between them. CDR1 is SQVTM and CDR2 is ANQGSEA in the germline V gene. The CDR3 contains 13 residues. Remarks on this clone: Its specificity is not known.

Sequencing was performed with immunoSEQ multiplex PCR; in TCRdb, only in-frame clones are kept and a portion is missing. The table lists 60,000 to 75,000 clones, approximately 80% of them singletons. The sample was CD4+ or CD8+ T cells sorted from blood, taken in a trial of the OX40 agonist ivuxolimab. The chain combines TRBV29-1 with TRBJ2-3; tentative D call: TRBD2 (7 bases). The clonotype was recovered from an adult with an advanced solid tumor such as melanoma, head and neck, liver or kidney cancer. The CDR3 nucleotides read TGCAGCGTTGAGGGGGGGGCGGGAGATACGCAGTATTTT. Translating it yields CSVEGGAGDTQYF.